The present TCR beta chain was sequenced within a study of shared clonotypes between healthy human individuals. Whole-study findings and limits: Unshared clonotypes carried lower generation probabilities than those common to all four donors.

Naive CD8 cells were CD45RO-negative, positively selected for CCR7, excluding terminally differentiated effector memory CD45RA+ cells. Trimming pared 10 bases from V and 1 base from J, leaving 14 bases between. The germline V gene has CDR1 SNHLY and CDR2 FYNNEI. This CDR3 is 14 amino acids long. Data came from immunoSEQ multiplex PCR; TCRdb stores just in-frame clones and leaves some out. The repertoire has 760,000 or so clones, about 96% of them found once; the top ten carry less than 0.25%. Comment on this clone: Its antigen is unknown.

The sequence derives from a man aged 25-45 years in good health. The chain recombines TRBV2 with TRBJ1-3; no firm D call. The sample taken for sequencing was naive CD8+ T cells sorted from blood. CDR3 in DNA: TGTGCCACCGAAGCGACGGATTCTGGAAACACCATATATTTT. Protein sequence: CATEATDSGNTIYF.